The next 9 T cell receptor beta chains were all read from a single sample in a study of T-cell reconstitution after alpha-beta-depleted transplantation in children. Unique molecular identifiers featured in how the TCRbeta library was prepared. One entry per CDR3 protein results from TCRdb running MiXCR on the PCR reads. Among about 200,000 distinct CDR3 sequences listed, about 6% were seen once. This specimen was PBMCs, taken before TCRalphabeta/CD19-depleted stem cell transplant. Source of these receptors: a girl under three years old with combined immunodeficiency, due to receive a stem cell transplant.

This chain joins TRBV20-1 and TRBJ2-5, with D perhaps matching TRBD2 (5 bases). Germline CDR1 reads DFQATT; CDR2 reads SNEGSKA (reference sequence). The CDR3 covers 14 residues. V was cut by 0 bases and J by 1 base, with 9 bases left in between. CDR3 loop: CSAREDWIQETQYF. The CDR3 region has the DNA TGCAGTGCTAGAGAGGACTGGATCCAAGAGACCCAGTACTTC.

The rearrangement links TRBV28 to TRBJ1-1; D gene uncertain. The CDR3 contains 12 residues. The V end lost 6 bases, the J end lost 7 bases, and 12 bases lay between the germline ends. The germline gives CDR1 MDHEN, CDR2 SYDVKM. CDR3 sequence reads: CASSERHVEAFF. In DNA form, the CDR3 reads TGTGCCAGCAGCGAGAGACATGTTGAAGCTTTCTTT. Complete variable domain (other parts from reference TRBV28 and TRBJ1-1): DVKVTQSSRYLVKRTGEKVFLECVQDMDHENMFWYRQDPGLGLRLIYFSYDVKMKEKGDIPEGYSVSREKKERFSLILESASTNQTSMYLCASSERHVEAFFGQGTRLTVV.

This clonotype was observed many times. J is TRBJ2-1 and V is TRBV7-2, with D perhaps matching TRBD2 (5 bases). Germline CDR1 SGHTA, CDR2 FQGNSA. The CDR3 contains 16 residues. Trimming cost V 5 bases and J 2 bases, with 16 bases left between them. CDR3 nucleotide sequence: TGTGCCAGCAGCCACTTCACGGGGATCACCTACAATGAGCAGTTCTTC. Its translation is CASSHFTGITYNEQFF.

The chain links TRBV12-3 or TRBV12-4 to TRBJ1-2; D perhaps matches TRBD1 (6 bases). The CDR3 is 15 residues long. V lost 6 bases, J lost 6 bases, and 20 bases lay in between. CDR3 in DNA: TGTGCCAGCAGCCTGGACAGAAGGGTGGAAAATGGCTACACCTTC. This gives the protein CASSLDRRVENGYTF.

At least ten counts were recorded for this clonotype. The CDR3 protein is CSARDPAGRDEETQYF. Written as DNA, the CDR3 is TGCAGTGCTAGAGATCCCGCCGGGCGGGATGAAGAGACCCAGTACTTC. The chain links TRBV20-1 to TRBJ2-5; weak D call: TRBD2 (6 bases). Trimming cost V 0 bases and J 3 bases, with 17 bases left between them. The CDR3 totals 16 residues. Germline V gene lookup returns CDR1 DFQATT and CDR2 SNEGSKA (reference sequence).

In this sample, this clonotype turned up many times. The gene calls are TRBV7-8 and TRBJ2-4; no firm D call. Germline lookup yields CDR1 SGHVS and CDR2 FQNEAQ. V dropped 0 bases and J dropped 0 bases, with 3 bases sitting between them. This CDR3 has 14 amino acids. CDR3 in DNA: TGTGCCAGCAGCTTAGCTCTAGCCAAAAACATTCAGTACTTC. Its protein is CASSLALAKNIQYF. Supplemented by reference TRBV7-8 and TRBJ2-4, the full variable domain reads GAGVSQSPRYKVAKRGQDVALRCDPISGHVSLFWYQQALGQGPEFLTYFQNEAQLDKSGLPSDRFFAERPEGSVSTLKIQRTQQEDSAVYLCASSLALAKNIQYFGAGTRLSVL.

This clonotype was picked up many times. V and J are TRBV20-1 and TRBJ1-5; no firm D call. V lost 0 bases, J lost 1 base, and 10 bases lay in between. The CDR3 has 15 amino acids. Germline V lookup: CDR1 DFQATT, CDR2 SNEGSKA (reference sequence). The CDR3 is CSARDPGYSNQPQHF. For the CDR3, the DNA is TGCAGTGCTAGAGACCCAGGATACAGCAATCAGCCCCAGCATTTT.

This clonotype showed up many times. CDR3 loop: CAWSAGDYSNQPQHF. The DNA of the CDR3 is TGTGCCTGGAGTGCGGGGGACTATAGCAATCAGCCCCAGCATTTT. The V call is TRBV30, the J call TRBJ1-5; tentatively, D is TRBD1 (5 bases). This CDR3 contains 15 residues. The V end was cut by 1 base, the J end by 0 bases, with 10 bases between. Germline V gene sequence: CDR1 GTSNPN, CDR2 SVGIG (reference sequence).

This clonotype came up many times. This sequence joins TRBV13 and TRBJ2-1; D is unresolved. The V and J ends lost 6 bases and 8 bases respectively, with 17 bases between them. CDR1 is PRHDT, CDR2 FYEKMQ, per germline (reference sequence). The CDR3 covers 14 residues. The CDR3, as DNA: TGTGCCAGCAGTCCTATACGTGGCGGTCATGAGCAGTTCTTC. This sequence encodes CASSPIRGGHEQFF. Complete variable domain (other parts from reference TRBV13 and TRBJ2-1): AAGVIQSPRHLIKEKRETATLKCYPIPRHDTVYWYQQGPGQDPQFLISFYEKMQSDKGSIPDRFSAQQFSDYHSELNMSSLELGDSALYFCASSPIRGGHEQFFGPGTRLTVL.